This T cell receptor (beta chain) was observed in a study of post-analysis software for immune sequencing data. Comment on this clonotype: Its antigen remains unknown.

Prepared TCR beta cDNA libraries contained unique molecular identifiers. One entry per CDR3 protein results from TCRdb running MiXCR on the PCR reads. The sample yields around 710,000 distinct CDR3 sequences, about 45% seen once. General observations from the study: Under the F measure, samples that were prepared in one batch clustered strongly together.

The receptor comes from a girl aged 10-17 years with multiple sclerosis. The sample comprised blood.

The CDR3 region has the DNA TGCGCCAGCCGGACAGGGGGCAACTATGGCTACACCTTC. This sequence encodes CASRTGGNYGYTF. The chain combines TRBV5-1 with TRBJ1-2, with 11 bases aligning to TRBD1. This CDR3 has 13 residues. The germline gives CDR1 SGHRS, CDR2 YFSETQ. Unmatched junction bases numbered 1, after V lost 7 bases and J lost 2 bases.